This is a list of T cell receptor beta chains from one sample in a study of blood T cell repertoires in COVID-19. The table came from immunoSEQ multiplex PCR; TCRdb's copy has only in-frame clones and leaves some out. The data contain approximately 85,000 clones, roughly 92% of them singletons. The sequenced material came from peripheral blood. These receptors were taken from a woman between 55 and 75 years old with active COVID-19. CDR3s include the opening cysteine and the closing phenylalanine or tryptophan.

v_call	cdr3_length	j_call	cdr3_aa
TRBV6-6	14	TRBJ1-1	CASSLTGVNTEAFF
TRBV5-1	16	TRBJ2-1	CASSARQGSSYNEQFF
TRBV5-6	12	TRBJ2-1	CASSLPGDEQFF
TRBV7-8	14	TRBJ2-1	CASSSRDRGNEQFF
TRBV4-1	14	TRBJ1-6	CASSHPRINSPLHF
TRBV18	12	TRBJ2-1	CASSQNNNEQFF
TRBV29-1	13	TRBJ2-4	CSVEGQGMNIQYF
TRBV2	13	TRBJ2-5	CASRPGVGETQYF
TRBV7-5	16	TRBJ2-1	CARSLTRDSSYNEQFF
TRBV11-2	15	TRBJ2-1	CASSSSGLAIDEQFF
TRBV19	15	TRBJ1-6	CASSIQGAGNSPLHF
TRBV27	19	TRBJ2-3	CASSLSVSGASGMTDTQYF
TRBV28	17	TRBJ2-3	CASSFWASGTGTDTQYF
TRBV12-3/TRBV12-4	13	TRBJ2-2	CASSLVDTGELFF
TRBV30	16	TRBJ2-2	CAWSVLGGEHAGELFF
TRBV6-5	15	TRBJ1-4	CASSYRQGRNEKLFF
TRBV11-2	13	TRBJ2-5	CASSSRLRETQYF